Here is one TCR beta chain with its context. What it binds is unknown. The source of the sample is a study of cytomegalovirus exposure and HLA in healthy donors. Both 60 Vbeta primers and 13 Jbeta primers went into the PCR. Sequenced by immunoSEQ multiplex PCR; TCRdb stores in-frame clones only, minus some. Of under 200,000 clones detected, roughly 85% appear once; the ten largest clones hold approximately 8.5%. Findings of the study overall: In a later analysis, donors in an Asian-associated ancestry cluster reportedly had fewer N-insertions in productive TCRs than the cohort mean. In a later analysis, at a false discovery rate of 0.05, under 20,000 TCR beta sequences were associated with HLA alleles. Sequencing depth across donors, presence/absence analyses assumed, was roughly uniform. The authors listed some 160 TCR beta chains as cytomegalovirus-associated.

V lost 0 bases and J lost 1, with 9 bases in between. The germline V gene encodes CDR1 MNHEY and CDR2 SMNVEV (reference sequence). The CDR3 consists of 15 residues. The clonotype originates from a man aged 18 to 29 in good health and CMV-seropositive. The specimen sequenced was PBMCs. The genes are TRBV27 and TRBJ1-1; D is possibly TRBD1 (6 bases). The CDR3 DNA reads TGTGCCAGCAGTTTATCGGGAGGGGGGAACACTGAAGCTTTCTTT. Translating gives CASSLSGGGNTEAFF.